This is a list of T cell receptor beta chains from one sample in a study of PD-L1 blockade in urothelial cancer. The data were produced by immunoSEQ multiplex PCR, yet TCRdb's version contains in-frame clones alone and is incomplete. The repertoire holds 35,000 to 40,000 clones, around 80% seen once, with approximately 3.5% in the top ten. Here the sequenced sample was PBMCs, taken around atezolizumab (anti-PD-L1) treatment. The origin of the receptors is a man between 70 and 80 years old with urothelial cancer. The CDR3 runs from the conserved cysteine through the conserved F or W. A D gene is named only where the DNA matches it firmly. Part of the rows lack a size; the others show once, few, many or a class for expanded clones.

TRBV4-2,TRBD1,TRBJ1-1,few,TGTGCCAGCAGCCAAGATAACAGGGGATTTGAAGCTTTCTTT,CASSQDNRGFEAFF
TRBV28,-,TRBJ1-1,medium-sized,TGTGCCAGCAGTTTCACAGGTGAAGCTTTCTTT,CASSFTGEAFF
TRBV7-9,TRBD2,TRBJ2-1,-,TGTGCCAGCAGTCTTAGCGGGGGCCTCTCCTACAATGAGCAGTTCTTC,CASSLSGGLSYNEQFF
TRBV2,TRBD2,TRBJ2-5,-,TGTGCCAGCAGAGTGGGACTAGCGGGCGCACTGAAAGAGACCCAGTACTTC,CASRVGLAGALKETQYF
TRBV30,TRBD1,TRBJ1-6,-,TGTGCCTGGAGCCCAACCCTGGGACAGGGGAATTCACCCCTCCACTTT,CAWSPTLGQGNSPLHF
TRBV19,TRBD1,TRBJ1-2,-,TGTGCCAGTAGTAGCGGGACAGGGGGCTTTAACTATGGCTACACCTTC,CASSSGTGGFNYGYTF
TRBV5-1,TRBD2,TRBJ2-1,-,TGCGCCAGCAGCTTGGCCTCCGGGACTAGCGGGAGAAATGGGTACAATGAGCAGTTCTTC,CASSLASGTSGRNGYNEQFF
TRBV6-5,TRBD1,TRBJ1-1,-,TGTGCCAGCAGGACGCAGGGGGGCACTGAAGCTTTCTTT,CASRTQGGTEAFF
TRBV5-1,-,TRBJ1-1,-,TGCGCCAGCAGCCTCACGGACACCATGAACACTGAAGCTTTCTTT,CASSLTDTMNTEAFF
TRBV28,-,TRBJ1-5,-,TGTGCCAGCAGTGGAAGACCCCTTACAGCTTCAAATGGTCAGCCCCAGCATTTT,CASSGRPLTASNGQPQHF
TRBV7-7,-,TRBJ2-5,-,TGTGCCAGCAGCACCCGACTAGCAAGGGGGGAGACCCAGTACTTC,CASSTRLARGETQYF
TRBV5-6,-,TRBJ2-7,-,TGTGCCAGCAGCTTAGGGGTCAGCCTCTACGAGCAGTACTTC,CASSLGVSLYEQYF
TRBV7-2,TRBD1,TRBJ2-7,-,TGTGCCAGCAGCTTCAGACAGGGCCATACTTTATCCTACGAGCAGTACTTC,CASSFRQGHTLSYEQYF
TRBV6-1,-,TRBJ1-1,-,TGTGCCAGCAGTGAAATGGTCGGGGGGAACACTGAAGCTTTCTTT,CASSEMVGGNTEAFF
TRBV6-4,-,TRBJ2-1,-,TGTGCCAGCAGTGACACCTTTAGCTCCTACAATGAGCAGTTCTTC,CASSDTFSSYNEQFF
TRBV5-6,-,TRBJ2-5,once,TGTGCCAGCAGCAGAGGGGGGGTCCCTCGGGAGACCCAGTACTTC,CASSRGGVPRETQYF
TRBV19,TRBD2,TRBJ2-1,-,TGTGCCAGTAGTGTTCGAGTGACTAGCGGAATACCCTACAATGAGCAGTTCTTC,CASSVRVTSGIPYNEQFF
TRBV18,-,TRBJ2-7,-,TGTGCCAGCTCACCGCGGACTGGTGGGGCCTACGAGCAGTACTTC,CASSPRTGGAYEQYF
TRBV7-9,-,TRBJ2-2,-,TGTGCCAGCAGCTTCGGGATAGGCACCGGGGAGCTGTTTTTT,CASSFGIGTGELFF
TRBV6-5,-,TRBJ1-2,-,TGTGCCAGCAGTGAAACAGGGACCTATGGCTACACCTTC,CASSETGTYGYTF
TRBV7-6,TRBD1,TRBJ1-6,few,TGTGCCAGCAGCTTAGAAGGACAGGGGTATTCACCCCTCCACTTT,CASSLEGQGYSPLHF
TRBV6-1,-,TRBJ2-2,-,TGTGCCAGCAGTGTAAGGACTGCGGAGCTGTTTTTT,CASSVRTAELFF
TRBV30,-,TRBJ1-2,-,TGTGCCTGGAGTGTAAGGATTCGACACGGAGGCTATGGCTACACCTTC,CAWSVRIRHGGYGYTF